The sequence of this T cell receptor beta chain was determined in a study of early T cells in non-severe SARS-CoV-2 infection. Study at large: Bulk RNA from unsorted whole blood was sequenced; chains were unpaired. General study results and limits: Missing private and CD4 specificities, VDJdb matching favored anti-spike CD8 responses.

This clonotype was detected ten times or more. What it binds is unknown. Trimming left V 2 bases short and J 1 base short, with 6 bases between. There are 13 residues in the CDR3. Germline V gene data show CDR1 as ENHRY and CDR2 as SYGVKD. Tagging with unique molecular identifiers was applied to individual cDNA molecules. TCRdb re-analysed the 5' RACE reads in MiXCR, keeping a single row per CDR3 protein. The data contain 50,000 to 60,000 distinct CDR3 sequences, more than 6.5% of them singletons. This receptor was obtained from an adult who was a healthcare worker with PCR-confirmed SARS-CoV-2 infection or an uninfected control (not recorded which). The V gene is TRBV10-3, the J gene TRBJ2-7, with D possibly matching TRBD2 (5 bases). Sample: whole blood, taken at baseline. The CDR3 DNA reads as TGTGCCATCAGTGAGAGCGGTTCCTACGAGCAGTACTTC. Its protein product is CAISESGSYEQYF.